The clone carrying this T cell receptor (beta chain) occurred a few times. The sample is drawn from a study of response to subunit inactivated influenza vaccine. The CDR3 spans 14 residues. The V end was cut by 0 bases, the J end by 3 bases, with 12 bases between. The V gene's germline CDR1 is DFQATT and CDR2 SNEGSKA (reference sequence). TCRdb called the RT-PCR reads again in MiXCR, with one record for every CDR3 protein. The sample holds roughly 190,000 distinct CDR3 sequences, approximately 15% seen once. The rearrangement uses TRBV20-1 and TRBJ2-7; D call uncertain. The TCR comes from a man aged 50-60 years who received an inactivated influenza vaccine. Source: CD8+ T cells sorted from PBMCs, taken approximately 5 days after vaccination. Here the CDR3 DNA reads TGCAGTGCTAGAGAACACCACCCAGACTACGAGCAGTACTTC. Amino acid sequence: CSAREHHPDYEQYF.